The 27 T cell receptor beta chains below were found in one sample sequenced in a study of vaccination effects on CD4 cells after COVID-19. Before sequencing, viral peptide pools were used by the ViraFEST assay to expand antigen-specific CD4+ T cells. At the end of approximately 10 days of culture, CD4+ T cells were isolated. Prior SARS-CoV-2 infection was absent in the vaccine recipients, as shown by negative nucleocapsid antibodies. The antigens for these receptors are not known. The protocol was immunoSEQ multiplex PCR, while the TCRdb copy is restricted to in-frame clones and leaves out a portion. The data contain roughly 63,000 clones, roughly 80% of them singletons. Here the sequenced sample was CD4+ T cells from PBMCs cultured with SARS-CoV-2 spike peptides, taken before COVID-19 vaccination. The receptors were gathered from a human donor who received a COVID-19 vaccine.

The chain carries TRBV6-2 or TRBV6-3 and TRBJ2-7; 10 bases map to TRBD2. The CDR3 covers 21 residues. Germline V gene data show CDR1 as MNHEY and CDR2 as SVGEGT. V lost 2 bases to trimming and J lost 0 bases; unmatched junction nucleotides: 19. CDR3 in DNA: TGTGCCAGCAGTTACCCGGGACTAGCGAAATTACTTTTAGGAGACTCCTACGAGCAGTACGTC. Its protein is CASSYPGLAKLLLGDSYEQYV.

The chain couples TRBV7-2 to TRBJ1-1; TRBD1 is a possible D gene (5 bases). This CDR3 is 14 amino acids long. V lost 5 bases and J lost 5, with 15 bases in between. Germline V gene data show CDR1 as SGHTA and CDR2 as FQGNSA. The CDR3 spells CASSARTGVTEAFF. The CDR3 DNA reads TGTGCCAGCAGCGCCCGGACGGGGGTTACTGAAGCTTTCTTT.

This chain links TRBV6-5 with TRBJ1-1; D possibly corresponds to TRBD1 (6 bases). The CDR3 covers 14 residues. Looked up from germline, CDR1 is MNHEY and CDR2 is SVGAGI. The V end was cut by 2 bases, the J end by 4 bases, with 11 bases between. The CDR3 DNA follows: TGTGCCAGCAGTTACCACAGGGATAGCACTGAAGCTTTCTTT. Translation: CASSYHRDSTEAFF.

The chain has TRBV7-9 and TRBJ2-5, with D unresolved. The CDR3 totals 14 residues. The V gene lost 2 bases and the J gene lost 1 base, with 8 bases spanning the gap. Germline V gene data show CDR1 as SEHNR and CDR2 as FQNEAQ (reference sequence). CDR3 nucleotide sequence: TGTGCCAGCAGCTTATATGGCAGCCAAGAGACCCAGTACTTC. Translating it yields CASSLYGSQETQYF. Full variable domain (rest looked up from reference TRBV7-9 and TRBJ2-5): DTGVSQNPRHKITKRGQNVTFRCDPISEHNRLYWYRQTLGQGPEFLTYFQNEAQLEKSRLLSDRFSAERPKGSFSTLEIQRTEQGDSAMYLCASSLYGSQETQYFGPGTRLLVL.

The CDR3 DNA reads as TGTGCCAGCAAAGAGGGACAGGGGCGAGACAAACTGTTTTTT. Protein: CASKEGQGRDKLFF. This chain uses TRBV6-5 with TRBJ1-4, with 10 bases fitting TRBD1. CDR3 length equals 14 residues. Germline V gene lookup returns CDR1 MNHEY and CDR2 SVGAGI. J lost 11 bases, V lost 7 bases, and 10 bases had no gene match.

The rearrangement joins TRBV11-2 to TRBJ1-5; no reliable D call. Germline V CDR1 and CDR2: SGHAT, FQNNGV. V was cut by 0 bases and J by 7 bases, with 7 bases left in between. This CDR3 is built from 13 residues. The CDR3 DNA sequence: TGTGCCAGCAGCTTAGATCGAAGCCAGCCCCAGCATTTT. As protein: CASSLDRSQPQHF.

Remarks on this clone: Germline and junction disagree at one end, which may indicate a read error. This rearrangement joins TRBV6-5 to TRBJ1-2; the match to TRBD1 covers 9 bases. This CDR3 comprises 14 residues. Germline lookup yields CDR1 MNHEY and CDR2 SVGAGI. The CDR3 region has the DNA TGTGCCAGCAGGTACTCCCGGACAGGGGAAGGCTACACCTTC. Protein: CASRYSRTGEGYTF.

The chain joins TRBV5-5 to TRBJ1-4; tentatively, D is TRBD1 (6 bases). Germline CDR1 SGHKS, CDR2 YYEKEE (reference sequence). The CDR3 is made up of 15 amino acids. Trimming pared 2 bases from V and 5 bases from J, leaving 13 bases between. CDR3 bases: TGTGCCAGCAGCTTCTTTACAGGGACAAATGAAAAACTGTTTTTT. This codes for CASSFFTGTNEKLFF.

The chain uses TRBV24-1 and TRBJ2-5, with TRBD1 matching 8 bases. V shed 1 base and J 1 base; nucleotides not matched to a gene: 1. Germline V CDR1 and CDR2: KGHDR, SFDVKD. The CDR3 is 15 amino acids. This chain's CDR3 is CATSDFRGRQETQYF. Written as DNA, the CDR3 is TGTGCCACCAGTGATTTCAGGGGGCGCCAAGAGACCCAGTACTTC.

The CDR3 coding sequence is TGTGCCAGCAGTGACTCCATCGTACAGGGCATAGAGCTGTTTTTT. Its translation is CASSDSIVQGIELFF. The chain couples TRBV2 to TRBJ1-4, with a weak D call TRBD1 (6 bases). The CDR3 has 15 residues. Germline V lookup: CDR1 SNHLY, CDR2 FYNNEI. The ends were cut back, 3 bases at V and 14 bases at J, with 22 bases in the middle.

As DNA, the CDR3 is TGTGCCAGCAGTCAGGGGGCGAATACGCAGTATTTT. It codes for CASSQGANTQYF. V is TRBV6-6 and J is TRBJ2-3, with 8 bases identical to TRBD1. V dropped 5 bases and J dropped 7; count of bases not matched to a gene: 2. This CDR3 has 12 residues. Germline V CDR1 and CDR2: MNHNY, SVGAGI (reference sequence).

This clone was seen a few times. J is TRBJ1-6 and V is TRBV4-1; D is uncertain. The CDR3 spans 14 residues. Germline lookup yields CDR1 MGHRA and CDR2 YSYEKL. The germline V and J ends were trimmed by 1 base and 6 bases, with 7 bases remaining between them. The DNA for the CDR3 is TGCGCCAGCAGCCAAGTACCGGGTAATTCACCCCTCCACTTT. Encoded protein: CASSQVPGNSPLHF.

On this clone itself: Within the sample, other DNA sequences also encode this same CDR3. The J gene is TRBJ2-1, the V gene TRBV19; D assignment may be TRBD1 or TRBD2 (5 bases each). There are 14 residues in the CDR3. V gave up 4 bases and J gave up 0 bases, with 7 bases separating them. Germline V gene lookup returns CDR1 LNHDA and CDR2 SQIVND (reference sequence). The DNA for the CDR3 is TGTGCCAGTAGTAGGGGGAGCTCCTACAATGAGCAGTTCTTC. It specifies CASSRGSSYNEQFF.

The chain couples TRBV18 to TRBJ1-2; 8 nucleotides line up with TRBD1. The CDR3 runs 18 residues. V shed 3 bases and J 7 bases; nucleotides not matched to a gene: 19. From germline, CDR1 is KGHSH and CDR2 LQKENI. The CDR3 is CASSPFVPGQEESGGYTF. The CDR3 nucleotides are TGTGCCAGCTCACCCTTCGTGCCGGGACAGGAGGAATCAGGTGGCTACACCTTC.

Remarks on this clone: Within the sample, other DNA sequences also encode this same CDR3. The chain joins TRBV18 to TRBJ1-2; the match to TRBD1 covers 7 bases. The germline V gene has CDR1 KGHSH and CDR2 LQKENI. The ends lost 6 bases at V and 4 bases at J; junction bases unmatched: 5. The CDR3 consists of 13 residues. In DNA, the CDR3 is TGTGCCAGCTCCCCCCAGGGGGGCTATGGCTACACCTTC. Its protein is CASSPQGGYGYTF.

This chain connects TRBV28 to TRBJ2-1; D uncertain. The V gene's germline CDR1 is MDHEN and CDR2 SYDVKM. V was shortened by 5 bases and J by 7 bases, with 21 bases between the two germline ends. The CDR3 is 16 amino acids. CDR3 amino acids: CASSPPPGMPLNEQFF. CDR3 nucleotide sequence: TGTGCCAGCAGTCCCCCCCCAGGAATGCCATTAAATGAGCAGTTCTTC.

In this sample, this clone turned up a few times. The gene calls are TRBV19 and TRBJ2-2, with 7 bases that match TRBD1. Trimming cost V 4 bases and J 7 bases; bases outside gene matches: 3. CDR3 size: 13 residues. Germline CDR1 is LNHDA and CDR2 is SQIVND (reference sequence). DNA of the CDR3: TGTGCCAGTAGTAGGCAGGGGGACGGGGAGCTGTTTTTT. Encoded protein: CASSRQGDGELFF.

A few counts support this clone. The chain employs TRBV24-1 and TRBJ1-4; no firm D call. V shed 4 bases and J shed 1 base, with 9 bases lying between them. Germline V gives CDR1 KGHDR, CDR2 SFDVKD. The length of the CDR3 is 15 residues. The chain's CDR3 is CATSDSHRTNEKLFF. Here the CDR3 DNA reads TGTGCCACCAGTGACTCACACCGAACTAATGAAAAACTGTTTTTT.

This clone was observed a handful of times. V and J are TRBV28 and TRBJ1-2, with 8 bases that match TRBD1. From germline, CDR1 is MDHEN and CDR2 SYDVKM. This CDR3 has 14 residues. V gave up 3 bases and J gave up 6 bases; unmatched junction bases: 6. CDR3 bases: TGTGCCAGCAGTTTTGCGGACAGGGTCGATGGCTACACCTTC. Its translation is CASSFADRVDGYTF.

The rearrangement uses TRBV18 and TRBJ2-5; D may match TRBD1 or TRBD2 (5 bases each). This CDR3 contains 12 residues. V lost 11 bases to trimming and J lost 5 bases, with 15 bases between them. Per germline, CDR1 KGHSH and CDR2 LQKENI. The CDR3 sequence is CAGSSGAETQYF. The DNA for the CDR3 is TGTGCCGGGTCATCCGGGGCCGAGACCCAGTACTTC.

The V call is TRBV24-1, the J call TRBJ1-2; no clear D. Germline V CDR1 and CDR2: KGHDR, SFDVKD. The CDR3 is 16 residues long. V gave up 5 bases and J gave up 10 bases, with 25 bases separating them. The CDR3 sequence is CATSGQTRAGYNDYTF. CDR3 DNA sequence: TGTGCCACCAGTGGCCAAACAAGGGCCGGATATAACGACTACACCTTC.

In nucleotides, the CDR3 is TGTGCCAGCGGACCCCGGAACACTGAAGCTTTCTTT. Translated: CASGPRNTEAFF. The J gene is TRBJ1-1, the V gene TRBV9; D not resolved. Germline V gene sequence: CDR1 SGDLS, CDR2 YYNGEE. V dropped 7 bases and J dropped 1 base, with 8 bases sitting between them. The CDR3 sequence is 12 residues long.

The CDR3 here is CASSLGRANEKLFF. The CDR3 DNA reads as TGTGCCAGCAGCTTAGGGCGCGCGAATGAAAAACTGTTTTTT. The rearrangement links TRBV7-9 to TRBJ1-4; D not certain. The V gene lost 1 base and the J gene lost 5 bases, with 8 bases spanning the gap. This CDR3 is built from 14 residues. Germline V gene lookup returns CDR1 SEHNR and CDR2 FQNEAQ (reference sequence).

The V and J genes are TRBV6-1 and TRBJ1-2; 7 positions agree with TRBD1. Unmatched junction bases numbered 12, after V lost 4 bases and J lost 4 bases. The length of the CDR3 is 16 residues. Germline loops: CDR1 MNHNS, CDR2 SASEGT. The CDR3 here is CASSGGGAGVAYGYTF. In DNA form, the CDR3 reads TGTGCCAGCAGTGGAGGGGGCGCAGGAGTAGCCTATGGCTACACCTTC.

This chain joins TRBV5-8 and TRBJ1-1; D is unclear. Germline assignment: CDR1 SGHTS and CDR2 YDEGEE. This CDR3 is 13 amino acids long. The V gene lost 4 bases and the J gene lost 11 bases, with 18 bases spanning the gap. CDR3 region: CASSPRGQRLAFF. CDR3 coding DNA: TGTGCCAGCAGCCCCCGGGGTCAAAGACTGGCTTTCTTT.

The CDR3 nucleotides are TGTGCCAGCACCGCGACTCTAAACACCGGGGAGCTGTTTTTT. This encodes CASTATLNTGELFF. This chain uses TRBV6-5 with TRBJ2-2; no clear D. Trimming pared 7 bases from V and 2 bases from J, leaving 11 bases between. Germline V gene sequence: CDR1 MNHEY, CDR2 SVGAGI. CDR3 length equals 14 residues.

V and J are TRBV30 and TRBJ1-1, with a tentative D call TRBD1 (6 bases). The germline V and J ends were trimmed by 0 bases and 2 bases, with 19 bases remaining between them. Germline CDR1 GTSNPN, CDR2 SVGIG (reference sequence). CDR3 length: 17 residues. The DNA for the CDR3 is TGTGCCTGGAGTGTGATTCTAGGAAGGACAGCCAACACTGAAGCTTTCTTT. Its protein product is CAWSVILGRTANTEAFF.